This T cell receptor (beta chain) was documented in a study of T cell responses to AZD1222 COVID-19 vaccine. Study conclusions and caveats: Just a handful of AZD1222 recipients tested seropositive at baseline. There were vaccine-associated CD4 TCRs across spike, dominant at 160-218 and 743-854. Only after the peak T cell response were repertoires sampled.

Pooling of second doses given at about 4 or about 12 weeks was done. Clones were read by immunoSEQ multiplex PCR, and TCRdb kept only the in-frame ones, dropping some. The table includes approximately 200,000 clones, 93% detected once. V lost 4 bases to trimming and J lost 2 bases, with 8 bases between them. The CDR3 consists of 13 residues. As regards this clone: No antigen is known for it.

The TCR sequence derives from an adult who received the AZD1222 COVID-19 vaccine. The chain joins TRBV12-3 or TRBV12-4 to TRBJ1-2, with D uncertain. Source: peripheral blood, taken 28 days after the second AZD1222 dose. The CDR3 here is CASSSRENYGYTF. The CDR3 nucleotides are TGTGCCAGCAGTTCGAGGGAGAACTATGGCTACACCTTC.